The 28 T cell receptor beta chains reported below all come from one sample, sequenced in a study of blood T cell repertoires in COVID-19. Some clones are missing from TCRdb's copy, which holds only in-frame ones; the method was immunoSEQ multiplex PCR. This sample has roughly 110,000 clones, with over 70% found just once. The sequenced material came from peripheral blood. The receptors shown here come from a human donor with acute or convalescent COVID-19. The donor label of this sample is uncertain.

The V and J genes are TRBV6-1 and TRBJ2-7; 7 bases are shared with TRBD1. Germline loops: CDR1 MNHNS, CDR2 SASEGT. The length of the CDR3 is 15 residues. The V segment lost 1 base and the J segment 0 bases; nucleotides outside the gene matches: 3. The CDR3, as DNA: TGTGCCAGCAGTGAAGGACAGGGAAGCTCCTACGAGCAGTACGTC. Translation: CASSEGQGSSYEQYV.

The V gene is TRBV28, the J gene TRBJ1-2, with a tentative D call TRBD1 (6 bases). Trimming removed 6 bases from V and 0 bases from J, with 17 bases in between. This CDR3 has 16 amino acids. Germline V gene data show CDR1 as MDHEN and CDR2 as SYDVKM. CDR3: CASRYGRGTSNYGYTF. CDR3 bases: TGTGCCAGCAGGTACGGCAGGGGAACCTCTAACTATGGCTACACCTTC.

CDR3 DNA: TGTGCCAGCAGTGAAAATGAGGGGGCTCATTCACCCCTCCACTTT. Translated: CASSENEGAHSPLHF. V gene TRBV6-1 combines with J gene TRBJ1-6; 7 nucleotides agree with TRBD1. J lost 8 bases, V lost 2 bases, and 6 bases had no gene match. Germline assignment: CDR1 MNHNS and CDR2 SASEGT. The CDR3 extends over 15 amino acids.

The chain employs TRBV11-2 and TRBJ1-4, with D perhaps matching TRBD1 (5 bases). Between the trimmed V and J ends, which lost 2 bases and 8 bases, there was a span of 15 bases. This CDR3 region has 15 residues. Germline V CDR1 and CDR2: SGHAT, FQNNGV. In DNA form, the CDR3 reads TGTGCCAGCAGCTTACTAATAGGGGTCGGAGAAAAACTGTTTTTT. This sequence encodes CASSLLIGVGEKLFF. The variable domain in full, with the rest retrieved from reference TRBV11-2 and TRBJ1-4, is EAGVAQSPRYKIIEKRQSVAFWCNPISGHATLYWYQQILGQGPKLLIQFQNNGVVDDSQLPKDRFSAERLKGVDSTLKIQPAKLEDSAVYLCASSLLIGVGEKLFFGSGTQLSVL.

V is TRBV14 and J is TRBJ2-5; D not certain. V was clipped by 3 bases and J by 4 bases, with 15 bases between them. CDR1 is SGHDN and CDR2 is FVKESK in the germline V gene. The CDR3 contains 15 residues. Here the CDR3 reads CASSHPRHFAETQYF. CDR3 nucleotides: TGTGCCAGCAGCCACCCCCGACATTTTGCAGAGACCCAGTACTTC.

Here the CDR3 reads CASENSGANVLTF. The CDR3, as DNA: TGTGCCAGCGAGAACTCTGGGGCCAACGTCCTGACTTTC. This chain connects TRBV7-9 to TRBJ2-6; the D is unclear. V was pared by 8 bases and J by 0 bases, with 5 bases between. The CDR3 is made up of 13 amino acids. CDR1 is SEHNR, CDR2 FQNEAQ, per germline (reference sequence).

The chain carries TRBV28 and TRBJ2-3, with 7 bases that match TRBD2. CDR3 size: 14 residues. V lost 6 bases and J lost 1; bases outside the gene matches: 4. Per germline, CDR1 MDHEN and CDR2 SYDVKM. The CDR3 sequence is CASSGGGGTDTQYF. The CDR3 DNA reads TGTGCCAGCAGCGGCGGGGGTGGCACAGATACGCAGTATTTT.

The chain links TRBV7-3 to TRBJ2-7; a possible D gene is TRBD1 (6 bases). V was trimmed by 5 bases and J by 5 bases, leaving 13 bases between them. Germline V lookup: CDR1 SGHTA, CDR2 FQGTGA. CDR3 length: 13 amino acids. The CDR3 protein is CASSPGEKNEQYF. CDR3 nucleotides: TGTGCCAGCAGCCCAGGGGAGAAGAACGAGCAGTACTTC.

This sequence joins TRBV28 and TRBJ1-2; D might be TRBD1 (6 bases). The CDR3 totals 15 residues. Per germline, CDR1 MDHEN and CDR2 SYDVKM. V shed 7 bases and J shed 4 bases, with 19 bases lying between them. Here the CDR3 reads CASIPRTQGGYGYTF. The CDR3 DNA follows: TGTGCCAGCATCCCCCGGACACAGGGTGGCTATGGCTACACCTTC.

The chain has TRBV9 and TRBJ1-5; D gene unclear. The V end lost 0 bases, the J end lost 7 bases, and 14 bases lay between the germline ends. The CDR3 contains 15 residues. Germline CDR1 reads SGDLS; CDR2 reads YYNGEE. The CDR3 DNA sequence: TGTGCCAGCAGCGTAGATCCAGGATCGACACAGCCCCAGCATTTT. Its protein is CASSVDPGSTQPQHF.

This sequence joins TRBV4-1 and TRBJ2-7; 11 bases agree with TRBD2. This CDR3 has 15 amino acids. The V segment lost 4 bases and the J segment 3 bases; nucleotides outside the gene matches: 5. The germline V gene encodes CDR1 MGHRA and CDR2 YSYEKL. CDR3 nucleotide sequence: TGCGCCAGCAGCCCGATAGCGGGGGGGTTCTACGAGCAGTACTTC. Translation gives CASSPIAGGFYEQYF.

The J gene is TRBJ2-7, the V gene TRBV2; D is possibly TRBD2 (7 bases). Germline V gene data show CDR1 as SNHLY and CDR2 as FYNNEI. The CDR3 is made up of 13 amino acids. V was shortened by 7 bases and J by 6 bases, with 16 bases between the two germline ends. The CDR3: CASNGRGAAEQYF. Here the CDR3 DNA reads TGTGCCAGCAATGGACGGGGGGCCGCCGAGCAGTACTTC.

Only a few counts were recorded for this clone. The chain uses TRBV29-1 and TRBJ1-2, with a tentative D call TRBD1 (5 bases). V was clipped by 0 bases and J by 7 bases, with 12 bases between them. CDR1 is SQVTM, CDR2 ANQGSEA, per germline. The CDR3 loop spans 13 amino acids. The CDR3 sequence is CSVEDPRGAGYTF. The CDR3 region has the DNA TGCAGCGTTGAAGATCCCCGCGGGGCTGGCTACACCTTC. The entire variable domain, with the rest obtained from reference TRBV29-1 and TRBJ1-2, is as follows: SAVISQKPSRDICQRGTSLTIQCQVDSQVTMMFWYRQQPGQSLTLIATANQGSEATYESGFVIDKFPISRPNLTFSTLTVSNMSPEDSSIYLCSVEDPRGAGYTFGSGTRLTVV.

The genes are TRBV5-1 and TRBJ2-2; 7 positions match TRBD2. The germline CDR1 and CDR2 sequences are SGHRS and YFSETQ. The CDR3 length is 15 residues. The J segment lost 3 bases and the V segment lost 6 bases, leaving 8 bases of the junction unmatched. The CDR3 DNA is TGCGCCAGCACGCTCGGGACTACATACACCGGGGAGCTGTTTTTT. This gives the protein CASTLGTTYTGELFF.

V is TRBV24-1 and J is TRBJ2-1, with 7 positions matching TRBD2. J gave up 5 bases and V 5 bases, and 8 bases lay outside the gene matches. In germline, CDR1 is KGHDR, CDR2 SFDVKD. There are 15 residues in the CDR3. The CDR3 DNA follows: TGTGCCACCAGTGGTCTAGCGGATGGGAACAATGAGCAGTTCTTC. Its translation: CATSGLADGNNEQFF.

The rearrangement links TRBV5-1 to TRBJ1-6; 10 positions match TRBD1. This CDR3 spans 17 amino acids. The germline V gene has CDR1 SGHRS and CDR2 YFSETQ. V lost 1 base to trimming and J lost 7 bases; unmatched junction nucleotides: 8. CDR3 in amino acids: CASSLLGTGASNSPLHF. CDR3 DNA: TGCGCCAGCAGCTTGTTGGGGACAGGGGCTTCCAATTCACCCCTCCACTTT. Full variable domain (missing parts from reference TRBV5-1 and TRBJ1-6): KAGVTQTPRYLIKTRGQQVTLSCSPISGHRSVSWYQQTPGQGLQFLFEYFSETQRNKGNFPGRFSGRQFSNSRSEMNVSTLELGDSALYLCASSLLGTGASNSPLHFGNGTRLTVT.

This rearrangement joins TRBV11-3 to TRBJ2-6; TRBD1 is a possible D gene (5 bases). V lost 5 bases and J lost 0, with 8 bases in between. This CDR3 has 15 residues. The V gene's germline CDR1 is SGHNT and CDR2 YENEEA. Here the CDR3 DNA reads TGTGCCAGCAGCACAGGCGGCTCTGGGGCCAACGTCCTGACTTTC. It encodes CASSTGGSGANVLTF.

CDR3 region: CATSDGPENTEAFF. The CDR3 region has the DNA TGTGCCACCAGTGATGGGCCAGAGAACACTGAAGCTTTCTTT. The chain uses TRBV24-1 and TRBJ1-1; D unresolved. V was clipped by 3 bases and J by 1 base, with 8 bases between them. This CDR3 has 14 amino acids. Germline-derived CDR1 and CDR2 are KGHDR and SFDVKD.

The genes are TRBV18 and TRBJ2-2; a possible D gene is TRBD1 (6 bases). CDR1 and CDR2 (germline): KGHSH, LQKENI. The CDR3 totals 14 residues. V was pared by 2 bases and J by 5 bases, with 9 bases between. The chain's CDR3 is CASSPSRGTGELFF. DNA of the CDR3: TGTGCCAGCTCACCATCCAGGGGTACCGGGGAGCTGTTTTTT.

The chain links TRBV28 to TRBJ1-1, with 8 bases aligning to TRBD1. Trimming took 4 bases from V and 1 from J; bases not matched to a gene: 8. CDR1 and CDR2 from the germline V gene are MDHEN and SYDVKM. The CDR3 covers 16 residues. The CDR3 coding sequence is TGTGCCAGCAGTTCTCGCCGGGACAGGCCGAACACTGAAGCTTTCTTT. This translates into CASSSRRDRPNTEAFF.

The chain has TRBV6-4 and TRBJ1-5, with D unresolved. Per germline, CDR1 MRHNA and CDR2 SNTAGT. Trimming removed 6 bases at V and 7 bases at J, with 13 bases between. CDR3 size: 13 residues. The CDR3 sequence: CASSIDFGQPQHF. The CDR3 DNA reads TGTGCCAGCAGCATCGACTTTGGACAGCCCCAGCATTTT.

The CDR3 coding sequence is TGTGCCAGCAGCGTAGGCGGGACGGGGAATGAAAAACTGTTTTTT. This codes for CASSVGGTGNEKLFF. The chain joins TRBV9 to TRBJ1-4; perhaps TRBD1 as D (5 bases). The V and J ends lost 0 bases and 5 bases respectively, with 11 bases between them. CDR3 length: 15 amino acids. Germline lookup yields CDR1 SGDLS and CDR2 YYNGEE.

This clone has a handful of counts. V gene TRBV14 combines with J gene TRBJ2-3; 12 bases are a match to TRBD2. Per germline, CDR1 SGHDN and CDR2 FVKESK. The length of the CDR3 is 18 residues. With V trimmed by 0 bases and J by 2 bases, 6 bases remained unmatched. The CDR3 sequence: CASSQEWLAGGPTDTQYF. In DNA form, the CDR3 reads TGTGCCAGCAGCCAAGAATGGCTAGCGGGGGGGCCCACAGATACGCAGTATTTT.

V gene TRBV11-1 combines with J gene TRBJ2-3, with D uncertain. The ends were cut back, 1 base at V and 2 bases at J, with 13 bases in the middle. This CDR3 is built from 16 residues. From germline, CDR1 is SGHAT and CDR2 FQDESV (reference sequence). In DNA, the CDR3 is TGTGCCAGCAGCTTAGGGGTTGGGCAGAACACAGATACGCAGTATTTT. This gives the protein CASSLGVGQNTDTQYF. Full variable domain (missing parts from reference TRBV11-1 and TRBJ2-3): EAEVAQSPRYKITEKSQAVAFWCDPISGHATLYWYRQILGQGPELLVQFQDESVVDDSQLPKDRFSAERLKGVDSTLKIQPAELGDSAMYLCASSLGVGQNTDTQYFGPGTRLTVL.

The V gene is TRBV6-5, the J gene TRBJ1-6; 8 nucleotides agree with TRBD1. Germline V gives CDR1 MNHEY, CDR2 SVGAGI. The CDR3 is 15 amino acids. After removal of 4 bases from V and 9 bases from J, the junction contained 8 bases not matched to a gene. The chain's CDR3 is CASSSGGTRASPLHF. The CDR3 nucleotides are TGTGCCAGCAGTTCAGGGGGCACTAGGGCTTCACCCCTCCACTTT.

This clone was detected only a few times. The J gene is TRBJ2-2, the V gene TRBV7-8, with unresolved D. V was clipped by 10 bases and J by 2 bases, with 11 bases between them. CDR1 and CDR2 (germline): SGHVS, FQNEAQ. The CDR3 runs 13 residues. The CDR3 is CAIGSYNTGELFF. CDR3 nucleotide sequence: TGTGCCATCGGGTCGTATAACACCGGGGAGCTGTTTTTT.

This clone has more than one count but fewer than ten. The chain links TRBV6-5 to TRBJ2-2; TRBD1 matches 9 bases. With 4 bases clipped from V and 3 bases from J, the junction kept 0 bases outside the gene matches. The CDR3 is 14 amino acids. CDR1 MNHEY and CDR2 SVGAGI come from the germline V gene. The CDR3 region has the DNA TGTGCCAGCAGTTGGACAGGGGACACCGGGGAGCTGTTTTTT. Translated, it gives CASSWTGDTGELFF.

The rearrangement links TRBV2 to TRBJ2-5; 8 bases fit TRBD2. The CDR3 extends over 15 amino acids. CDR1 is SNHLY, CDR2 FYNNEI, per germline. The junction had 6 bases not matched to a gene; V was cut back by 3 bases and J by 3 bases. The CDR3 reads CASSERSGGKETQYF. The CDR3 DNA reads as TGTGCCAGCAGTGAGAGATCGGGGGGGAAAGAGACCCAGTACTTC.